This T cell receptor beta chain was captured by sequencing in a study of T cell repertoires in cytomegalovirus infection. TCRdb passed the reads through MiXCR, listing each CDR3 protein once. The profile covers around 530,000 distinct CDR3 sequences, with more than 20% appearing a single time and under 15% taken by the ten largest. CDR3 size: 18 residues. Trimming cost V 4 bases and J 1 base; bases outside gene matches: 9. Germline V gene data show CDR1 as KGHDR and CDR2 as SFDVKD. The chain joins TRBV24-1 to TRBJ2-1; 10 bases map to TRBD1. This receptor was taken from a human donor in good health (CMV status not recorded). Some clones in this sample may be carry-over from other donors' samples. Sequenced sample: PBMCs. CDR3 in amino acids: CATSDPRTGGESYNEQFF. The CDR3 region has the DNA TGTGCCACCAGTGACCCCCGGACAGGGGGTGAATCCTACAATGAGCAGTTCTTC.